Listed below are T cell receptor beta chains from one sample, sequenced in a study of blood T cell repertoires in COVID-19. Data came from immunoSEQ multiplex PCR; TCRdb stores just in-frame clones and leaves some out. The table includes about 180,000 clones, over 80% detected once. The sequenced sample consisted of peripheral blood. The receptors were gathered from a woman aged 70-85 years with COVID-19, enrolled during active disease. Each CDR3 is given without its conserved first and last residue.

j_call: TRBJ1-2; v_call: TRBV6-5; cdr3_aa: ASSTRTGGFGYT
j_call: TRBJ2-5; v_call: TRBV29-1; cdr3_aa: SVETGYSETQY
j_call: TRBJ1-1; v_call: TRBV30; cdr3_aa: AWSPPDRNTEAF
j_call: TRBJ2-3; v_call: TRBV5-1; cdr3_aa: ASSSSPGVGTDTQY
j_call: TRBJ2-5; v_call: TRBV4-1; cdr3_aa: ASGASGTGETQY
j_call: TRBJ2-1; v_call: TRBV15; cdr3_aa: ATSKYPTSGNYNEQF
j_call: TRBJ2-7; v_call: TRBV27; cdr3_aa: ASSTATGRFSYEQY
j_call: TRBJ2-1; v_call: TRBV4-2; cdr3_aa: ASSQGSGSENEQF
j_call: TRBJ2-1; v_call: TRBV28; cdr3_aa: ASTAARQAYNEQF
j_call: TRBJ2-7; v_call: TRBV28; cdr3_aa: ASSSNTRGARYEQY
j_call: TRBJ2-1; v_call: TRBV7-2; cdr3_aa: ASSLITSGGYNEQF
j_call: TRBJ1-2; v_call: TRBV27; cdr3_aa: ASSPSGIQGPPYGYT
j_call: TRBJ1-4; v_call: TRBV19; cdr3_aa: ASSPQANEKLF
j_call: TRBJ2-3; v_call: TRBV9; cdr3_aa: ASSVGDSGRPSTDTQY
j_call: TRBJ1-1; v_call: TRBV5-1; cdr3_aa: ASSPREQGAREAF
j_call: TRBJ1-2; v_call: TRBV27; cdr3_aa: ASSLAPGQGPRGGGYT
j_call: TRBJ1-1; v_call: TRBV6-2/TRBV6-3; cdr3_aa: ASSYGHSGTEAF
j_call: TRBJ2-1; v_call: TRBV7-6; cdr3_aa: ASSRGTEGYNEQF
j_call: TRBJ2-2; v_call: TRBV19; cdr3_aa: ASSIIGTTNTGELF
j_call: TRBJ2-3; v_call: TRBV28; cdr3_aa: ASSRPAGGNTQY
j_call: TRBJ1-3; v_call: TRBV5-1; cdr3_aa: ASSFDSSSGNTIY
j_call: TRBJ2-2; v_call: TRBV7-2; cdr3_aa: ASSLLGWGVSRAGELF
j_call: TRBJ1-5; v_call: TRBV29-1; cdr3_aa: SVSGANQPQH
j_call: TRBJ2-1; v_call: TRBV20-1; cdr3_aa: SASLPGVYNEQF
j_call: TRBJ2-7; v_call: TRBV15; cdr3_aa: ATGLGTVAGGGEQY
j_call: TRBJ2-3; v_call: TRBV7-2; cdr3_aa: ASSLDRGIRSNTQY
j_call: TRBJ2-5; v_call: TRBV5-4; cdr3_aa: ASSLGGRTGVETQY
j_call: TRBJ2-1; v_call: TRBV7-2; cdr3_aa: ASSLSGLAGVENEQF
j_call: TRBJ2-7; v_call: TRBV29-1; cdr3_aa: SVEEGRGMGQY
j_call: TRBJ2-3; v_call: TRBV19; cdr3_aa: ASSMTGVGTDTQY
j_call: TRBJ2-7; v_call: TRBV5-8; cdr3_aa: ASSLPGLANGEQY
j_call: TRBJ2-2; v_call: TRBV28; cdr3_aa: ASRVSGTGELF
j_call: TRBJ1-1; v_call: TRBV27; cdr3_aa: ASSLKGQRGNTEAF